This T cell receptor (beta chain) was retrieved from a study of blood T cell repertoires in COVID-19. The junction had 10 bases not matched to a gene; V was cut back by 7 bases and J by 4 bases. Germline values: CDR1 SNHLY, CDR2 FYNNEI. The CDR3 length is 15 residues. In the original workflow: Estimation of nucleated cell counts relied on the amplification of reference gene primers. Method: immunoSEQ multiplex PCR; TCRdb's copy keeps in-frame clones and lacks some. V and J calls plus clone size are reproduced from that table; the DNA served to infer D and trimming. The sample includes approximately 200,000 clones, approximately 82% of them seen just once.

This chain uses TRBV2 with TRBJ2-1, with 7 bases aligning to TRBD2. The source is a human donor with acute or convalescent COVID-19. The donor label of this sample is uncertain. The sample consisted of peripheral blood. As DNA, the CDR3 is TGTGCCAGCACCCTGGGGAGGGCCCGATACAATGAGCAGTTCTTC. It codes for CASTLGRARYNEQFF. Supplemented by reference TRBV2 and TRBJ2-1, the full variable domain reads EPEVTQTPSHQVTQMGQEVILRCVPISNHLYFYWYRQILGQKVEFLVSFYNNEISEKSEIFDDQFSVERPDGSNFTLKIRSTKLEDSAMYFCASTLGRARYNEQFFGPGTRLTVL.